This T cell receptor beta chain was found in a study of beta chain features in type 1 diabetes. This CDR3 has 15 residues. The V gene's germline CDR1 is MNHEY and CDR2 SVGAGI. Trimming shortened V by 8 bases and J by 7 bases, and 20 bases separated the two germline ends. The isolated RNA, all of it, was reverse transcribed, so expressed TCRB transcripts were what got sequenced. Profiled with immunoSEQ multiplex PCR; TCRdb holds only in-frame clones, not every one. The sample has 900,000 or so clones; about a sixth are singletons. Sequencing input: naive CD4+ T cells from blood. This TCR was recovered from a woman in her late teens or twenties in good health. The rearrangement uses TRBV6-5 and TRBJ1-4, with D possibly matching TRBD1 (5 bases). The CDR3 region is CASGDSAAPVEKLFF. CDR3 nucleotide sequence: TGTGCCAGCGGAGACAGTGCGGCTCCCGTTGAAAAACTGTTTTTT.